This TCR beta chain was documented in a study of glioma-infiltrating T cells. The iRepertoire nested amplicon-rescue multiplex PCR amplified TCR alpha and beta CDR3s from RNA. Via MiXCR, TCRdb re-called the multiplex PCR reads, giving one row per CDR3 protein. The table has approximately 120,000 distinct CDR3 sequences, 23% seen once; the top ten hold approximately 14%. The CDR3 length is 12 residues. Germline V gene lookup returns CDR1 MNHNS and CDR2 SASEGT. The receptor was isolated from a human donor with low-grade glioma or glioblastoma, undergoing nonglioma brain surgery, or in good health (not recorded which). The chain employs TRBV6-1 and TRBJ2-1; maybe TRBD2 (6 bases). Sequenced input: glioma tissue, nonneoplastic brain tissue, or PBMCs (not recorded which). The CDR3 here is CVSSWDFVEQFF. CDR3 sequence (DNA): TGTGTTAGCAGTTGGGACTTTGTTGAGCAGTTCTTC.